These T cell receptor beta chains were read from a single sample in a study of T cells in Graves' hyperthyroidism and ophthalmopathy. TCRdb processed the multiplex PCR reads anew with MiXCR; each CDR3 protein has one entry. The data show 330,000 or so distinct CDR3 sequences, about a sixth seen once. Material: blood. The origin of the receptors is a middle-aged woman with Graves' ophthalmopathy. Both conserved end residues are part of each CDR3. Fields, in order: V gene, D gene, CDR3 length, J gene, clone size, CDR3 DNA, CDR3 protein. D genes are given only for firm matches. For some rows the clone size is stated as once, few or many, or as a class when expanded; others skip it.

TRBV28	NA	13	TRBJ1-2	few	TGTGCCAGCAGTTTAAAGATAGTATATGGCTACACCTTC	CASSLKIVYGYTF
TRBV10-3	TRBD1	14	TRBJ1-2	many	TGTGCCATCAGATGGACCACAGGGGGCAATGGCTACACCTTC	CAIRWTTGGNGYTF
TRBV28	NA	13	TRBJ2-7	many	TGTGCCCTAAGTGAGGCAGGGCTCCACGAGCAGTACTTC	CALSEAGLHEQYF
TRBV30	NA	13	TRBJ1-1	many	TGTGCCTGGGGTCCAGGTCCTTACACTGAAGCTTTCTTT	CAWGPGPYTEAFF
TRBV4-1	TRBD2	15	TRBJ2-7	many	TGCGCCAGCAGGAGGACTAGCGGGAGGGCGCAGGAGCAGTACTTC	CASRRTSGRAQEQYF
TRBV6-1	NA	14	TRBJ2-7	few	TGTGCCAGCAGGTTGGGCATAGCTGCCTACGAGCAGTACTTC	CASRLGIAAYEQYF
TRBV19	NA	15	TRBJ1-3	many	TGTGCCAGTAGTGCGAACTTTTTGGTTGGAAACACCATATATTTT	CASSANFLVGNTIYF
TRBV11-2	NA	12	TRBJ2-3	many	TGTGCCAGCAGTCTGGGGGCTGATACGCAGTATTTT	CASSLGADTQYF
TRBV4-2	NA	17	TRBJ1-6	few	TGTGCCAGCAGCCAATATACAGACCTTATTCCTAATTCACCCCTCCACTTT	CASSQYTDLIPNSPLHF
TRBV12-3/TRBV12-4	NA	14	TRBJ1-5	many	TGTGCCAGCAGTTTATCTGTTAGCAATCAGCCCCAGCATTTT	CASSLSVSNQPQHF
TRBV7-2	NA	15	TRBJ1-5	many	TGTGCCAGCAGCTTAGGGGACCGCCGCAATCAGCCCCAGCATTTT	CASSLGDRRNQPQHF
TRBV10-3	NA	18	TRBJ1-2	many	TGTGCCATCAGTGAGTCGATAGGGTGGTACCAGGCTTACTATGGCTACACCTTC	CAISESIGWYQAYYGYTF
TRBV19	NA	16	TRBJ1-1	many	TGTGCCAGTAGTCCCCCCCCCGGGGGCCTTGACACTGAAGCTTTCTTT	CASSPPPGGLDTEAFF
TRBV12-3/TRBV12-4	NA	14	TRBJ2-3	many	TGTGCCAGCAGCAAAGTTACTAGTACAGATACGCAGTATTTT	CASSKVTSTDTQYF
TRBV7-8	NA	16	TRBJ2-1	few	TGTGCCAGCAGCCGCTCTCAGGGGTCCGCCTACAATGAGCAGTTCTTC	CASSRSQGSAYNEQFF
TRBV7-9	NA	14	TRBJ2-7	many	TGTGCCAGCAGCAAAGTGTTCGGAACGGGGGAGCAGTACTTC	CASSKVFGTGEQYF
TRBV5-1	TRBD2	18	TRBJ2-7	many	TGCGCCAGCAGCTTGGCACCCAACACCCGGGACTATTCCTACGAGCAGTACTTC	CASSLAPNTRDYSYEQYF
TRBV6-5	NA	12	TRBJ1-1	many	TGTGCCAGCAAGGGGCTGTTCACTGAAGCTTTCTTT	CASKGLFTEAFF
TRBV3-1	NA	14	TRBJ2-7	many	TGTGCCAGCAGCCAAGATTTGAGGACTTACGAGCAGTACTTC	CASSQDLRTYEQYF
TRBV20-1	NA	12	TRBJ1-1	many	TGCAGTGCTAGAGCCGCCGGTTCTGAAGCTTTCTTT	CSARAAGSEAFF
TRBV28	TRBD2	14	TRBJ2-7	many	TGTGCCAGCAAGACACCGGGACTAACCTACGAGCAGTACTTC	CASKTPGLTYEQYF
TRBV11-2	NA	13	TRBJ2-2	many	TGTGCCAGCAGCTCCCCCCAGTCCGGGGAGCTGTTTTTT	CASSSPQSGELFF
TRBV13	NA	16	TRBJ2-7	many	TGTGCCAGCAGCTCCCAAGTAGGGCTCAGCTCCTACGAGCAGTACTTC	CASSSQVGLSSYEQYF
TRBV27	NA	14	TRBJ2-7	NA	TGTGCCAGCAGTTTGCGTCTAGTATACAATGTGCAGTACTTC	CASSLRLVYNVQYF
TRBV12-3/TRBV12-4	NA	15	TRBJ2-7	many	TGTGCCAGCAGTCCCACCCGGGACACCTTTCGCGAGCAGTACTTC	CASSPTRDTFREQYF
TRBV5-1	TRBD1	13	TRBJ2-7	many	TGCGCCAGCAGCTACACGGGGACAGTCGAGCAGTACTTC	CASSYTGTVEQYF
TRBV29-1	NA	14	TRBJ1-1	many	TGCAGCGTATCCTACTTGTCCGGGGGCACTGAAGCTTTCTTT	CSVSYLSGGTEAFF
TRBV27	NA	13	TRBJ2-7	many	TGTGCCAGCAGTTTATTGGTCGACTACGAGCAGTACTTC	CASSLLVDYEQYF